This T cell receptor (beta chain) was captured in a study of blood T cells in healthy people across ages. Germline CDR1 is MGHRA and CDR2 is YSYEKL. This CDR3 region has 17 residues. Unmatched junction bases numbered 17, after V lost 4 bases and J lost 8 bases. The extraction recovered at least 5 micrograms of total RNA per sample. Study-wide points: Strong correlation was found linking TCR beta diversity to naive T cell percentage. Per million T cells, the diversity of TCR beta decreased roughly linearly as age advanced. A conclusive naive versus antigen-experienced comparison was prevented by the unsorted PBMCs.

With a J-beta primer mix and a sample-barcoded 5' primer, a second PCR ran about 6 to 11 cycles. Each CDR3 protein gets one entry after TCRdb re-called the 5' RACE reads with MiXCR. This table holds some 900,000 distinct CDR3 sequences, around 46% found once. Remarks on this clonotype: The antigen remains undetermined.

The clonotype comes from a man aged 30-40 years in good health. The chain has TRBV4-1 and TRBJ2-3, with 8 positions matching TRBD2. The sequencing input was blood. CDR3 amino acids: CASSLPVGLAGIGTQYF. The CDR3 DNA reads TGCGCCAGCAGCCTTCCTGTAGGGCTAGCGGGTATTGGTACGCAGTATTTT.